The present entry profiles one TCR beta chain with its context. This specimen comes from a study of shared T cell receptors in the human thymus. The J segment lost 9 bases and the V segment lost 6 bases, leaving 11 bases of the junction unmatched. Germline CDR1 SGHTA, CDR2 FQGNSA. CDR3 length: 15 residues. Sequencing used immunoSEQ multiplex PCR; TCRdb keeps in-frame clones, though not all of them. The table lists about 540,000 clones, approximately 78% of them singletons, with more than 0.01% in the top ten. The same data also went into a second study, on human thymus T cells. As reported in that work: Immunologically healthy infants in Finland undergoing congenital heart defect surgery were the donors. Thymic material originated from resections removed in the course of corrective heart surgery. Within thymic and blood repertoires, V and J gene usage appeared to be biased. Related work found strong thymic repertoire overlap between unrelated individuals.

The TCR comes from a boy under three years old with a congenital heart defect. V gene TRBV7-2 combines with J gene TRBJ2-1; 10 bases are shared with TRBD2. The sample consisted of thymocytes. The CDR3 protein is CASRTPSGSRVEQFF. DNA of the CDR3: TGTGCCAGCAGGACCCCTAGCGGGAGTAGGGTTGAGCAGTTCTTC.